Below, 21 T cell receptor beta chains from the same sample are listed, as sequenced in a study of cytomegalovirus exposure and HLA in healthy donors (TCRdb year 2017). Library preparation was by the immunoSEQ multiplex PCR assay. A mixture of 60 forward primers for TCR Vbeta segments and 13 reverse primers for TCR Jbeta segments was used in the multiplex PCR. TCRdb took over this immuneACCESS table, retaining in-frame rearrangements with V and J assigned. Such tables are incomplete; in checked studies, under half of the missing clones stem from an unresolved V gene, and the remainder is unexplained. This sample is represented by approximately 100,000 clones; 85% of them were singletons. The top ten clones comprise 6.5% to 9% of the sample. Sequenced: PBMCs. The receptor set was obtained from a man aged 35 to 55 in good health and CMV-seropositive.

The CDR3 reads CASSQTQGAIGELFF. In DNA, the CDR3 is TGTGCCAGCAGCCAAACACAGGGGGCGATCGGGGAGCTGTTTTTT. The chain recombines TRBV14 with TRBJ2-2, with 9 bases aligning to TRBD1. This CDR3 has 15 residues. Germline values: CDR1 SGHDN, CDR2 FVKESK. V was pared by 2 bases and J by 7 bases, with 5 bases of the junction left unmatched.

The chain carries TRBV7-3 and TRBJ2-2, with 8 nucleotides matching TRBD1. Per the germline V gene, CDR1 is SGHTA and CDR2 is FQGTGA. V shed 6 bases, J shed 3 bases, and the junction held 9 bases outside the gene matches. The CDR3 is made up of 16 amino acids. The CDR3 spells CASSSSGQGYTGELFF. The CDR3 DNA reads TGTGCCAGCAGTTCCTCAGGACAGGGTTACACCGGGGAGCTGTTTTTT.

The V call is TRBV27, the J call TRBJ1-5, with 8 bases lining up with TRBD1. J lost 1 base, V lost 5 bases, and 7 bases had no gene match. The CDR3 contains 16 residues. CDR1 and CDR2 (germline): MNHEY, SMNVEV (reference sequence). The CDR3 protein is CASSKQGGGSNQPQHF. In DNA form, the CDR3 reads TGTGCCAGCAGTAAACAGGGGGGTGGGAGCAATCAGCCCCAGCATTTT.

The chain combines TRBV4-2 with TRBJ1-1; D is undetermined. Trimming removed 0 bases at V and 6 bases at J, with 8 bases between. The CDR3 totals 13 residues. Germline lookup yields CDR1 LGHNA and CDR2 YNFKEQ. CDR3 nucleotides: TGTGCCAGCAGCCAAGAGAGGCAGTCTGAAGCTTTCTTT. This translates into CASSQERQSEAFF.

The chain employs TRBV11-3 and TRBJ1-1; D ambiguous. Germline V CDR1 and CDR2: SGHNT, YENEEA. The V end lost 3 bases, the J end lost 0 bases, and 2 bases lay between the germline ends. The CDR3 totals 12 residues. The CDR3 DNA sequence: TGTGCCAGCAGCTTCGTGAACACTGAAGCTTTCTTT. As protein: CASSFVNTEAFF. Drawing the rest from reference TRBV11-3 and TRBJ1-1, the complete variable domain is EAGVVQSPRYKIIEKKQPVAFWCNPISGHNTLYWYLQNLGQGPELLIRYENEEAVDDSQLPKDRFSAERLKGVDSTLKIQPAELGDSAVYLCASSFVNTEAFFGQGTRLTVV.

J is TRBJ2-2 and V is TRBV11-3; TRBD2 matches 9 bases. The germline V gene has CDR1 SGHNT and CDR2 YENEEA. The CDR3 sequence is 17 residues long. V shed 1 base and J 6 bases; nucleotides not matched to a gene: 9. This CDR3 reads CASSLAPLAGYAGELFF. The CDR3 nucleotides read TGTGCCAGCAGCTTAGCCCCCCTAGCGGGGTATGCCGGGGAGCTGTTTTTT.

The CDR3 loop reads CASSLSQGKLFF. The DNA of the CDR3 is TGTGCCAGCAGTTTGAGCCAGGGGAAACTGTTTTTT. The V gene is TRBV28, the J gene TRBJ1-4; D perhaps matches TRBD1 (6 bases). The length of the CDR3 is 12 residues. V was clipped by 3 bases and J by 11 bases, with 10 bases between them. The germline gives CDR1 MDHEN, CDR2 SYDVKM.

This chain uses TRBV14 with TRBJ2-1, with 12 bases matching TRBD2. The CDR3 has 16 amino acids. Germline CDR1 SGHDN, CDR2 FVKESK. Unmatched junction bases numbered 6, after V lost 3 bases and J lost 6 bases. The CDR3 spells CASSHASGRAINEQFF. DNA of the CDR3: TGTGCCAGCAGCCACGCTAGCGGGAGGGCCATCAATGAGCAGTTCTTC.

The chain employs TRBV18 and TRBJ2-3; 10 nucleotides match TRBD2. The CDR3 contains 16 residues. The V and J ends lost 4 bases and 4 bases, in that order; junction bases with no gene match: 8. The germline V gene has CDR1 KGHSH and CDR2 LQKENI. The CDR3 DNA follows: TGTGCCAGCTCACGTATGCCTAGCGGGAGTGCAGATACGCAGTATTTT. Residues: CASSRMPSGSADTQYF.

The V gene is TRBV18, the J gene TRBJ2-7, with D tentatively TRBD1 (5 bases). Trimming left V 1 base short and J 3 bases short, with 10 bases between. The germline V gene encodes CDR1 KGHSH and CDR2 LQKENI. The CDR3 consists of 14 residues. In DNA, the CDR3 is TGTGCCAGCTCACCACGTCGGACAAACTACGAGCAGTACTTC. Amino acids: CASSPRRTNYEQYF. The whole variable domain, remainder taken from reference TRBV18 and TRBJ2-7, is NAGVMQNPRHLVRRRGQEARLRCSPMKGHSHVYWYRQLPEEGLKFMVYLQKENIIDESGMPKERFSAEFPKEGPSILRIQQVVRGDSAAYFCASSPRRTNYEQYFGPGTRLTVT.

The chain uses TRBV28 and TRBJ1-5; D is undetermined. Germline CDR1 reads MDHEN; CDR2 reads SYDVKM. This CDR3 comprises 11 residues. With 6 bases removed from V and 11 bases from J, the gap between germline ends came to 11 bases. CDR3 sequence: CASSSPGAQHF. CDR3 bases: TGTGCCAGCAGCTCCCCCGGGGCCCAGCATTTT.

This clone was seen a single time. The chain joins TRBV7-9 to TRBJ1-1; D is unresolved. Trimming pared 2 bases from V and 2 bases from J, leaving 12 bases between. This CDR3 has 15 amino acids. Germline CDR1 SEHNR, CDR2 FQNEAQ (reference sequence). The CDR3, as DNA: TGTGCCAGCAGCTTACGGGCGGGGAAAAACACTGAAGCTTTCTTT. Translation: CASSLRAGKNTEAFF.

This clone was counted between two and nine times. The gene calls are TRBV6-6 and TRBJ2-2; 9 nucleotides align to TRBD1. The CDR3 has 14 amino acids. The germline V gene encodes CDR1 MNHNY and CDR2 SVGAGI (reference sequence). Trimming removed 6 bases from V and 4 bases from J; junction bases left unmatched: 3. CDR3 DNA: TGTGCCAGCAGGGGACAGGGTTCCACCGGGGAGCTGTTTTTT. It encodes CASRGQGSTGELFF.

This clone came up once. The chain has TRBV7-2 and TRBJ1-1; tentatively, D is TRBD1 (6 bases). V lost 1 base and J 2 bases, leaving 23 bases between the germline ends. Germline-derived CDR1 and CDR2 are SGHTA and FQGNSA. The CDR3 loop spans 19 amino acids. The CDR3 protein is CASSLGQDLRDYLNTEAFF. Here the CDR3 DNA reads TGTGCCAGCAGCTTAGGACAGGATTTACGCGATTACCTTAACACTGAAGCTTTCTTT.

This chain joins TRBV10-2 and TRBJ2-3, with D possibly TRBD2 on 6 matching bases. CDR3 length equals 15 residues. The V gene's germline CDR1 is WSHSY and CDR2 SAAADI. The V and J ends lost 0 bases and 0 bases respectively, with 7 bases between them. The CDR3 spells CASSESGGSTDTQYF. CDR3 sequence (DNA): TGCGCCAGCAGTGAGTCCGGGGGTAGCACAGATACGCAGTATTTT.

J is TRBJ1-2 and V is TRBV9; 7 bases map to TRBD1. With 0 bases clipped from V and 5 bases from J, the junction kept 7 bases outside the gene matches. This CDR3 comprises 15 residues. Germline-derived CDR1 and CDR2 are SGDLS and YYNGEE. CDR3 nucleotide sequence: TGTGCCAGCAGCGTAGCCGAGGGGGCGGAATATGGCTACACCTTC. Its protein product is CASSVAEGAEYGYTF.

This clone has a single count. The chain links TRBV7-2 to TRBJ2-3; 8 nucleotides match TRBD1. CDR1 and CDR2 (germline): SGHTA, FQGNSA. Trimming took 1 base from V and 2 from J; bases not matched to a gene: 5. The CDR3 runs 16 residues. This CDR3 reads CASSLVSGGSTDTQYF. CDR3 sequence (DNA): TGTGCCAGCAGCTTAGTATCAGGGGGCTCCACAGATACGCAGTATTTT.

The chain joins TRBV10-1 to TRBJ2-7; 12 nucleotides agree with TRBD2. This CDR3 comprises 15 residues. Germline V gives CDR1 WNHNN, CDR2 SYGVQD (reference sequence). The J segment lost 3 bases and the V segment lost 6 bases, leaving 6 bases of the junction unmatched. Here the CDR3 DNA reads TGCGCCAGCAGCCAAACTAGCGGGGGGAACTACGAGCAGTACTTC. Residues: CASSQTSGGNYEQYF.

The CDR3 bases are TGTGCCAGCAGCCAAGATCCCGTCAGGATCTCTGGGGCCAACGTCCTGACTTTC. Residues: CASSQDPVRISGANVLTF. The V gene is TRBV4-2, the J gene TRBJ2-6, with D uncertain. CDR1 LGHNA and CDR2 YNFKEQ come from the germline V gene. The ends were cut back, 0 bases at V and 0 bases at J, with 12 bases in the middle. The CDR3 contains 18 residues.

The rearrangement uses TRBV7-8 and TRBJ2-1; D gene uncertain. Germline CDR1 is SGHVS and CDR2 is FQNEAQ. V shed 6 bases and J shed 0 bases, with 12 bases lying between them. The CDR3 has 15 amino acids. DNA of the CDR3: TGTGCCAGCAGTTCAGGTGCCAGCTCCTACAATGAGCAGTTCTTC. As protein: CASSSGASSYNEQFF.

This chain connects TRBV4-1 to TRBJ1-5; 10 bases map to TRBD1. Germline CDR1 reads MGHRA; CDR2 reads YSYEKL. CDR3 size: 15 residues. With 2 bases clipped from V and 5 bases from J, the junction kept 3 bases outside the gene matches. The chain's CDR3 is CASSQPGTGDQPQHF. CDR3 DNA: TGCGCCAGCAGCCAACCCGGGACAGGGGATCAGCCCCAGCATTTT.